The 29 T cell receptor beta chains below all came from one sample that was sequenced in a study of Graves' ophthalmopathy and Graves' hyperthyroidism. RNA served as the template for amplifying TCR beta CDR3 regions. A first-round RT-PCR used HTBI primers, followed by a second-round multiplex PCR. TCRdb re-called the multiplex PCR reads with MiXCR, one entry per CDR3 protein. The table lists around 40,000 distinct CDR3 sequences, roughly half of them singletons. The sample comprised peripheral blood. The receptors were gathered from an adult man with Graves' ophthalmopathy.

Turning to this clonotype: Being one base from a much bigger clone, this may be a read error. The gene calls are TRBV11-2 and TRBJ1-1; tentative D call: TRBD1 (5 bases). CDR1 is SGHAT, CDR2 FQNNGV, per germline. This CDR3 contains 15 residues. CDR3: CAGSFLRDPRPEAFF. In DNA form, the CDR3 reads TGTGCCGGCAGCTTTCTACGGGACCCCCGACCTGAAGCTTTCTTT.

The V and J genes are TRBV19 and TRBJ1-5; possibly TRBD1 for D (6 bases). CDR1 LNHDA and CDR2 SQIVND come from the germline V gene (reference sequence). The CDR3 contains 17 residues. Trimming took 1 base from V and 5 from J, leaving 18 bases between them. In DNA, the CDR3 is TGTGCCAGTAGTATAGCCAGGGGAGTTGGTCGGGATCAGCCCCAGCATTTT. Its translation: CASSIARGVGRDQPQHF.

For this clonotype: The junction differs from germline at one of its ends, possibly a read error. The chain employs TRBV6-4 and TRBJ2-3; D may be TRBD1 (6 bases). The closer fit of TRBJ1-5 to the DNA end suggests the J call may be wrong. CDR3 length: 13 residues. Germline CDR1 MRHNA, CDR2 SNTAGT. The CDR3 DNA sequence: TGTACCAGCAGCTTCTCAGGGGAAGATACGCAGCATTTT. Protein product: CTSSFSGEDTQHF.

The rearrangement uses TRBV7-2 and TRBJ2-1, with TRBD1 matching 7 bases. Germline loops: CDR1 SGHTA, CDR2 FQGNSA. The CDR3 contains 16 residues. The junction had 3 bases not matched to a gene; V was cut back by 1 base and J by 0 bases. The DNA of the CDR3 is TGTGCCAGCAGCTTAGATTACAGGGGCTCCTACAATGAGCAGTTCTTC. Translated: CASSLDYRGSYNEQFF.

J is TRBJ2-5 and V is TRBV18, with 8 positions matching TRBD2. The CDR3 is made up of 18 amino acids. Germline assignment: CDR1 KGHSH and CDR2 LQKENI. Trimming removed 1 base from V and 4 bases from J; junction bases left unmatched: 14. This chain's CDR3 is CASSPRYAAAGVRETQYF. Here the CDR3 DNA reads TGTGCCAGCTCACCACGGTACGCGGCAGCGGGAGTTAGAGAGACCCAGTACTTC.

The genes are TRBV6-6 and TRBJ1-2; 10 bases are a match to TRBD1. The CDR3 covers 13 residues. The trim removed 5 bases at V and 12 bases at J, leaving 9 bases unmatched. CDR1 is MNHNY, CDR2 SVGAGI, per germline (reference sequence). This chain's CDR3 is CASSPRDRGGNTF. CDR3 sequence (DNA): TGTGCCAGCAGTCCCCGGGACAGGGGTGGAAACACCTTC.

The chain combines TRBV7-2 with TRBJ1-1; unclear D gene. The length of the CDR3 is 13 residues. Trimming left V 3 bases short and J 2 bases short, with 7 bases between. Germline V CDR1 and CDR2: SGHTA, FQGNSA. The CDR3 bases are TGTGCCAGCAGCTTTCCGCTCAACACTGAAGCTTTCTTT. This sequence encodes CASSFPLNTEAFF.

This sequence joins TRBV24-1 and TRBJ2-1; D is unresolved. Germline V CDR1 and CDR2: KGHDR, SFDVKD. The CDR3 loop spans 14 amino acids. Trimming took off 3 bases at V and 2 bases at J, with 7 bases between the two ends. The CDR3 region is CATSDPEPYNEQFF. The DNA for the CDR3 is TGTGCCACCAGTGATCCAGAACCCTACAATGAGCAGTTCTTC.

This clonotype appeared a single time. As the CDR3 is not closed by the conserved phenylalanine or tryptophan, this likely results from a read error. This chain uses TRBV4-2 with TRBJ1-1, with a possible D match to TRBD1 (5 bases). Germline loops: CDR1 LGHNA, CDR2 YNFKEQ. The CDR3 spans 16 residues. The V and J ends lost 5 bases and 5 bases respectively, with 21 bases between them. DNA of the CDR3: TGTGCCAGCAGCAGGAATGGAAGGGGCAAGCGGACTGAAGCTTTCCTT. It yields the protein CASSRNGRGKRTEAFL.

V and J are TRBV7-9 and TRBJ1-3; 9 positions agree with TRBD1. After removal of 5 bases from V and 7 bases from J, the junction contained 21 bases not matched to a gene. In germline, CDR1 is SEHNR, CDR2 FQNEAQ (reference sequence). This CDR3 has 19 residues. The CDR3 region has the DNA TGTGCCAGCAGCGTGGGACTAGCGGGACAGGGTTCGGACACGAACACCATATATTTT. It translates to CASSVGLAGQGSDTNTIYF.

About this clonotype itself: One end of the junction is discordant with germline, which a read error may explain. The chain employs TRBV10-1 and TRBJ2-3; 8 nucleotides match TRBD1. From germline, CDR1 is WNHNN and CDR2 SYGVQD (reference sequence). The CDR3 has 15 amino acids. The CDR3 DNA reads as TGTGCCAGCAGAGAAGACAGGGGTAACACAGATACGCAGTATTTT. It is translated as CASREDRGNTDTQYF.

This clonotype was recorded at least ten times. The V and J genes are TRBV27 and TRBJ2-7; weak D call: TRBD2 (5 bases). Deletions cut 4 bases from V and 6 bases from J, with 13 bases between. This CDR3 contains 13 residues. Germline V lookup: CDR1 MNHEY, CDR2 SMNVEV (reference sequence). The CDR3 sequence is CASSSYVASEQYF. CDR3 DNA: TGTGCCAGCAGTTCCTACGTAGCGAGCGAGCAGTACTTC.

This clonotype was seen many times. The chain has TRBV20-1 and TRBJ2-2, with TRBD2 matching 11 bases. V lost 3 bases and J lost 3; bases outside the gene matches: 6. Germline V CDR1 and CDR2: DFQATT, SNEGSKA (reference sequence). The length of the CDR3 is 16 residues. CDR3 residues: CSARTSGVADTGELFF. The CDR3 nucleotides are TGCAGTGCTAGGACTAGCGGGGTAGCAGACACCGGGGAGCTGTTTTTT.

This clonotype has ten or more counts. The genes are TRBV5-1 and TRBJ2-1, with 8 bases that match TRBD1. After removal of 4 bases from V and 9 bases from J, the junction contained 9 bases not matched to a gene. The CDR3 runs to 14 residues. Germline V gene sequence: CDR1 SGHRS, CDR2 YFSETQ. The CDR3 DNA is TGCGCCAGCAGCGACGGACAGGGTTTCTCTGAGCAGTTCTTC. Amino acid sequence: CASSDGQGFSEQFF.

The genes are TRBV9 and TRBJ2-3; 9 nucleotides line up with TRBD2. The CDR3 has 15 amino acids. The V gene's germline CDR1 is SGDLS and CDR2 YYNGEE. The junction had 4 bases not matched to a gene; V was cut back by 2 bases and J by 3 bases. Written as DNA, the CDR3 is TGTGCCAGCAGCGTTAGCGGGGGAATGACAGATACGCAGTATTTT. Translated, it gives CASSVSGGMTDTQYF.

This clonotype is medium-sized. The CDR3 spells CASSATGGYEQYV. CDR3 in DNA: TGTGCCAGCAGCGCAACAGGGGGCTACGAGCAGTACGTC. The chain is built from TRBV7-9 and TRBJ2-7; 8 nucleotides line up with TRBD1. This CDR3 has 13 residues. Germline V lookup: CDR1 SEHNR, CDR2 FQNEAQ (reference sequence). Trimming cost V 5 bases and J 3 bases; bases outside gene matches: 3.

This chain uses TRBV5-1 with TRBJ2-1, with D perhaps TRBD2 (5 bases). Looked up from germline, CDR1 is SGHRS and CDR2 is YFSETQ. V was clipped by 1 base and J by 9 bases, with 26 bases between them. This CDR3 region has 18 residues. CDR3 region: CASSLQEGRARHATEQFF. CDR3 in DNA: TGCGCCAGCAGCTTGCAAGAGGGTCGGGCCAGGCACGCGACTGAGCAGTTCTTC.

The chain joins TRBV7-6 to TRBJ2-3, with 7 bases aligning to TRBD2. CDR1 is SGHVS and CDR2 is FNYEAQ in the germline V gene. Losses at the gene ends were 6 bases for V and 0 bases for J; bases not matched to a gene: 6. The CDR3 loop spans 15 amino acids. CDR3 protein: CASRLLASSTDTQYF. The CDR3, as DNA: TGTGCCAGCAGGCTACTAGCGAGCAGCACAGATACGCAGTATTTT.

Comments on this clonotype: Since the CDR3 does not end with the conserved phenylalanine or tryptophan, this likely comes from a read error. V and J are TRBV20-1 and TRBJ1-5; D may be TRBD1 (5 bases). The CDR3 consists of 18 residues. CDR1 DFQATT and CDR2 SNEGSKA come from the germline V gene (reference sequence). Between the trimmed V and J ends, which lost 3 bases and 2 bases, there was a span of 23 bases. CDR3 coding DNA: TGCAGTGCTAGGGAGTGGGACTCCGAGATGTATCGCAATCAGCCCCAGCATCTT. It encodes CSAREWDSEMYRNQPQHL.

This clonotype came up many times. The V gene is TRBV5-8, the J gene TRBJ2-2, with D perhaps given as TRBD1 or TRBD2 (5 bases each). CDR3 length: 21 residues. Germline assignment: CDR1 SGHTS and CDR2 YDEGEE. Trimming cost V 2 bases and J 0 bases, with 26 bases left between them. CDR3 loop: CASSFGVLVGTGPTNTGELFF. The CDR3 DNA is TGTGCCAGCAGCTTTGGGGTTCTTGTGGGGACGGGACCCACGAACACCGGGGAGCTGTTTTTT.

Of note for this clonotype: At one of its ends the junction is not consistent with the germline gene, which may arise from a read error. This sequence joins TRBV7-9 and TRBJ2-6; TRBD1 is a possible D gene (6 bases). CDR3 length: 18 amino acids. CDR1 is SEHNR, CDR2 FQNEAQ, per germline (reference sequence). CDR3 sequence: CASSTRATGNTGANVLAF. As DNA, the CDR3 is TGTGCCAGCAGTACTAGGGCCACAGGGAATACTGGGGCCAACGTCCTGGCTTTC.

At least ten counts were recorded for this clonotype. J is TRBJ1-1 and V is TRBV12-5, with D uncertain. The CDR3 has 13 amino acids. CDR1 LGHNT and CDR2 FRNRAP come from the germline V gene. V was pared by 4 bases and J by 6 bases, with 12 bases between. CDR3 amino acids: CASGSSVSSEAFF. The CDR3 DNA reads TGTGCTAGTGGTTCGAGTGTCAGCTCTGAAGCTTTCTTT.

The rearrangement links TRBV2 to TRBJ2-3; TRBD1 is a possible D gene (5 bases). The CDR3 totals 15 residues. V lost 3 bases, J lost 3 bases, and 13 bases lay in between. Germline V gene data show CDR1 as SNHLY and CDR2 as FYNNEI. The CDR3 region has the DNA TGTGCCAGCAGTGAGGGGCTGAGCTCGACAGATACGCAGTATTTT. Its translation: CASSEGLSSTDTQYF.

Relative to its sample, this clonotype is medium-sized. The V and J genes are TRBV15 and TRBJ2-3; perhaps TRBD2 as D (5 bases). Germline-derived CDR1 and CDR2 are LNHNV and YYDKDF (reference sequence). V was trimmed by 1 base and J by 0 bases, leaving 11 bases between them. CDR3 length: 16 amino acids. CDR3 coding DNA: TGTGCCACCAGCAGAGGGGCGAGGGAGAGCACAGATACGCAGTATTTT. This encodes CATSRGARESTDTQYF. The whole variable domain, remainder taken from reference TRBV15 and TRBJ2-3, is DAMVIQNPRYQVTQFGKPVTLSCSQTLNHNVMYWYQQKSSQAPKLLFHYYDKDFNNEADTPDNFQSRRPNTSFCFLDIRSPGLGDTAMYLCATSRGARESTDTQYFGPGTRLTVL.

The V gene is TRBV6-2 or TRBV6-3, the J gene TRBJ2-5, with D perhaps being TRBD1 or TRBD2 (5 bases each). The V and J ends lost 6 bases and 1 base respectively, with 21 bases between them. Germline V gene lookup returns CDR1 MNHEY and CDR2 SVGEGT. The CDR3 length is 17 residues. CDR3 in DNA: TGTGCCAGCAGCTACACGGGGCAGGGTGGCCCCCAAGAGACCCAGTACTTC. Encoded protein: CASSYTGQGGPQETQYF.

This clonotype was seen only once. The chain links TRBV20-1 to TRBJ1-1; 8 bases map to TRBD1. The junction had 12 bases not matched to a gene; V was cut back by 4 bases and J by 2 bases. The CDR3 length is 16 residues. The germline V gene encodes CDR1 DFQATT and CDR2 SNEGSKA (reference sequence). The CDR3 nucleotides are TGCAGTGCTAAAATGGCAGGGGGCCTAGGAAACACTGAAGCTTTCTTT. Protein product: CSAKMAGGLGNTEAFF.

This clonotype was seen many times. CDR3 DNA sequence: TGTGCCAGCAGTTTTATCAGCGGGGGAAACAATGAGCAGTTCTTC. Translated: CASSFISGGNNEQFF. This rearrangement joins TRBV28 to TRBJ2-1, with 8 positions matching TRBD2. Looked up from germline, CDR1 is MDHEN and CDR2 is SYDVKM. V was pared by 3 bases and J by 5 bases, with 6 bases of the junction left unmatched. CDR3 length: 15 amino acids.

Remarks on this clonotype: An end of the junction differs from the germline gene, which may be a read error. This rearrangement joins TRBV7-9 to TRBJ2-3; 8 positions agree with TRBD2. Germline values: CDR1 SEHNR, CDR2 FQNEAQ (reference sequence). This CDR3 contains 16 residues. The CDR3: CASSFGGEGDLGEQDF. In nucleotides, the CDR3 is TGTGCCAGCAGCTTCGGGGGGGAGGGAGATCTCGGTGAGCAGGATTTT. The complete variable domain, with remaining parts taken from reference TRBV7-9 and TRBJ2-3, reads DTGVSQNPRHKITKRGQNVTFRCDPISEHNRLYWYRQTLGQGPEFLTYFQNEAQLEKSRLLSDRFSAERPKGSFSTLEIQRTEQGDSAMYLCASSFGGEGDLGEQDFGPGTRLTVL.

This clonotype is judged medium-sized. The chain has TRBV10-2 and TRBJ2-1; D is uncertain. V dropped 6 bases and J dropped 4 bases, with 4 bases sitting between them. CDR1 WSHSY and CDR2 SAAADI come from the germline V gene. The CDR3 sequence is 11 residues long. CDR3 DNA: TGCGCCAGCAGACTGTACAATGAGCAGTTCTTC. Protein: CASRLYNEQFF.